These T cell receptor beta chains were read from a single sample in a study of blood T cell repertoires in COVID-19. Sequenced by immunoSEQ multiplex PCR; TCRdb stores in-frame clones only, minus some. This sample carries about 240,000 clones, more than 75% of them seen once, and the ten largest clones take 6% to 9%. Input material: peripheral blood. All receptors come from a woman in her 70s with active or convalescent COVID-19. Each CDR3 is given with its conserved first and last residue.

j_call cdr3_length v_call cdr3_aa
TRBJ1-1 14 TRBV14 CASSQVRGSTEAFF
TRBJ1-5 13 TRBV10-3 CAISESVNQPQHF
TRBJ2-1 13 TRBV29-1 CSARTGPYNEQFF
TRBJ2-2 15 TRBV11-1 CASSLAQQAAGELFF
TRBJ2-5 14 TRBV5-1 CASIPSGGVETQYF
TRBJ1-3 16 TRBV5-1 CASSHTSPGTGNTIYF
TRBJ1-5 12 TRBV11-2 CASSQNNQPQHF
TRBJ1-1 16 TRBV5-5 CASNFGLTGQGTEAFF
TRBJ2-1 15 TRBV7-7 CASSSGPAIYNEQFF
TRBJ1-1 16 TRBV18 CASSPMEGGTNTEAFF
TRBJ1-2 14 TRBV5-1 CASSVGQGNYGYTF
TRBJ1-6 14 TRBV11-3 CASSLVPFNSPLHF
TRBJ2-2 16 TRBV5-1 CASSFGRGTNTGELFF
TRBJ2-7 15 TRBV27 CASSIPSQAGYEQYF
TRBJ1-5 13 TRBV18 CASSTGANQPQHF
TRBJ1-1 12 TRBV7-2 CALEGMNTEAFF
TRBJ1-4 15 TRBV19 CASSIGGVSNEKLFF
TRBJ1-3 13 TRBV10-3 CAITQTIQSPIYF
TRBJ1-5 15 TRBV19 CASTPQGVVYQPQHF
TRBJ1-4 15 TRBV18 CASSPPTTGLGELFF
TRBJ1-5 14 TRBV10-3 CAISVDGGGQPQHF
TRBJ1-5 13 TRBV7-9 CASSLGAFVPQHF
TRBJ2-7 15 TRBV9 CASSVGAVGSYEQYF
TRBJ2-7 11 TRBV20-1 CSARSRGAQYF
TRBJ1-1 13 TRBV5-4 CASSRRDRTEAFF
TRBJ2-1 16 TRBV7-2 CASSSAPLIAGNEQFF
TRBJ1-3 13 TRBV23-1 CASTRQGINTIYF
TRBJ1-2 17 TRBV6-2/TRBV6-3 CASSYSQWGDLDYGYTF
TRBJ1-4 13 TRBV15 CATSRGQGEKLFF
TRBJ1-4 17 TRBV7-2 CASSFYGHSATNEKLFF
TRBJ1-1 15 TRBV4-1 CASSATGGSNTEAFF
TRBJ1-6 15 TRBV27 CATRGSGQYNSPLHF
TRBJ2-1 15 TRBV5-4 CASSFVSGGGNEQFF
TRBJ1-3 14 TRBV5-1 CASRTEFAGNTIYF
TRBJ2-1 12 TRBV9 CASSAGLDEQFF
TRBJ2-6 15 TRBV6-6 CASSSPGSGANVLTF
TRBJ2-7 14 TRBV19 CASSAGTGRYEQYF
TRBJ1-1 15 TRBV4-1 CASSLGGRMNTEAFF
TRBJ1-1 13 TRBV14 CASSQDRTGIAFF
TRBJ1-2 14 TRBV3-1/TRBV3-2 CASSLRDRTYGYTF
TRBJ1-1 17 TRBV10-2 CATGADSLHPMNTEAFF
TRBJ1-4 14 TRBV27 CASSRTATNEKLFF
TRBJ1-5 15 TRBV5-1 CASSLEGVGNQPQHF
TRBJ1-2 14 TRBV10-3 CAIRAAGQDYGYTF
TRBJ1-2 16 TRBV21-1 CASSKPRGSLIYGYTF
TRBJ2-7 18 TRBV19 CASSIAHPIGGSSYEQYF
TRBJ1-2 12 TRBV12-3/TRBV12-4 CASSQAPSGYTF
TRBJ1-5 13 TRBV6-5 CASKGDPNQPQHF
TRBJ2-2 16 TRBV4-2 CASSQEPRLATGELFF
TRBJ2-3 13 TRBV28 CAGGQGSTDTQYF
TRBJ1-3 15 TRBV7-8 CASSIQVFSGNTIYF
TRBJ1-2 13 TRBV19 CASSRTGWYGYTF
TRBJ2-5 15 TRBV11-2 CASSSRTGSVETQYF
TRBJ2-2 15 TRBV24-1 CATSDLADTDGELFF